A selection of T cell receptor beta chains follows, all from one sample in a study of early T cells in non-severe SARS-CoV-2 infection. Each CDR3 protein is one row after TCRdb ran MiXCR on the 5' RACE reads. The table records approximately 32,000 distinct CDR3 sequences, 5.5% to 6.5% of them present only once. The sequenced sample was whole blood. These receptors were collected from an adult who was a healthcare worker with PCR-confirmed SARS-CoV-2 infection or an uninfected control (not recorded which). Each CDR3 is given with its conserved first and last residue. D genes are given only for firm matches. Clone size, where shown, is once, few, many, or a class for clones that have expanded.

d_gene	abundance	v_gene	j_gene	CDR3aa	CDR3nt
NA	few	TRBV11-2	TRBJ1-2	CVSSLGNYYGYTF	TGTGTCAGCAGCTTAGGAAATTACTATGGCTACACCTTC
NA	many	TRBV7-2	TRBJ2-7	CASSLRTIYEQYF	TGTGCCAGCAGCCTCCGGACTATCTACGAGCAGTACTTC
NA	many	TRBV12-5	TRBJ2-7	CASGLLGAREQYF	TGTGCTAGTGGTTTACTGGGGGCGCGAGAGCAGTACTTC
NA	many	TRBV7-2	TRBJ2-1	CASSLKVAGARDEQFF	TGTGCCAGCAGCTTGAAGGTGGCAGGGGCGCGGGATGAGCAGTTCTTC
NA	many	TRBV20-1	TRBJ1-3	CSAREVSSGNTIYF	TGCAGTGCTAGAGAAGTCAGCTCTGGAAACACCATATATTTT
NA	many	TRBV6-2/TRBV6-3	TRBJ1-3	CASSPTEGNTIYF	TGTGCCAGCAGCCCGACAGAAGGAAACACCATATATTTT
TRBD2	many	TRBV5-6	TRBJ2-1	CASSLDSGATYNEQFF	TGTGCCAGCAGCTTGGATAGCGGGGCGACTTACAATGAGCAGTTCTTC
NA	few	TRBV20-1	TRBJ2-1	CSASTVLDNEQFF	TGCAGTGCTAGTACGGTCTTAGACAATGAGCAGTTCTTC
NA	many	TRBV7-2	TRBJ1-2	CASSFYNGYTF	TGTGCCAGCAGCTTCTACAATGGCTACACCTTC
NA	many	TRBV24-1	TRBJ2-5	CATSEAAVETQYF	TGTGCCACCAGTGAGGCGGCAGTTGAGACCCAGTACTTC
NA	NA	TRBV5-4	TRBJ2-2	CASSYNTGELFF	TGTGCCAGCAGCTACAACACCGGGGAGCTGTTTTTT
TRBD2	many	TRBV29-1	TRBJ2-7	CSVHGTSGPYEQYF	TGCAGCGTTCACGGGACTAGCGGCCCCTACGAGCAGTACTTC
NA	NA	TRBV14	TRBJ1-4	CASSQERGWSEELFF	TGTGCCAGCAGCCAAGAAAGGGGGTGGAGTGAAGAACTGTTTTTT
TRBD1	many	TRBV4-2	TRBJ2-7	CASSRGPGQGDYEQYF	TGTGCCAGCAGCCGGGGACCGGGACAGGGGGACTACGAGCAGTACTTC
TRBD1	few	TRBV12-3/TRBV12-4	TRBJ2-2	CASTRDELPVSGGTGELFF	TGTGCCAGCACCCGAGATGAGCTCCCCGTGTCAGGGGGCACCGGGGAGCTGTTTTTT
TRBD2	NA	TRBV7-9	TRBJ2-3	CASSLAASGRGTDTQYF	TGTGCCAGCAGCTTGGCGGCTAGCGGGAGGGGCACAGATACGCAGTATTTT
NA	many	TRBV7-9	TRBJ2-1	CASSLAPANEQFF	TGTGCCAGCAGCTTAGCCCCAGCCAATGAGCAGTTCTTC
NA	many	TRBV13	TRBJ2-1	CASSSYNEQFF	TGTGCCAGCAGCTCCTACAATGAGCAGTTCTTC
TRBD2	many	TRBV13	TRBJ2-4	CASSQHLAGVGVGAKNIQYF	TGTGCCAGCAGCCAACACTTAGCGGGAGTGGGAGTTGGGGCCAAAAACATTCAGTACTTC
NA	many	TRBV7-9	TRBJ1-1	CASSSTGLNTEAFF	TGTGCCAGCAGCTCGACAGGACTTAACACTGAAGCTTTCTTT
TRBD1	many	TRBV13	TRBJ2-3	CASSLEGARYGTQYF	TGTGCCAGCAGCTTAGAGGGGGCCCGCTATGGAACGCAGTATTTT
TRBD1	many	TRBV9	TRBJ1-2	CASSGWTGKEGLANYGYTF	TGTGCCAGCAGCGGATGGACAGGGAAAGAGGGTCTAGCTAACTATGGCTACACCTTC
NA	NA	TRBV7-6	TRBJ2-7	CASTPRGLSPNEQYF	TGTGCCAGCACCCCCCGGGGTCTAAGCCCCAACGAGCAGTACTTC
NA	few	TRBV28	TRBJ2-7	CASSPGAVSSYEQYF	TGTGCCAGCAGTCCGGGGGCGGTGAGCTCCTACGAGCAGTACTTC
NA	many	TRBV12-5	TRBJ1-5	CASGLVGREGPQHF	TGTGCTAGTGGTTTGGTCGGCAGGGAAGGGCCCCAGCATTTT
NA	NA	TRBV5-1	TRBJ2-5	CASRRVQETQYF	TGCGCCAGTCGTCGGGTGCAAGAGACCCAGTACTTC
NA	many	TRBV5-1	TRBJ2-6	CASQQSGANVLTF	TGCGCCAGCCAACAGTCTGGGGCCAACGTCCTGACTTTC
NA	many	TRBV18	TRBJ2-1	CASSPVPNEQFF	TGTGCCAGCTCACCAGTACCTAATGAGCAGTTCTTC
NA	many	TRBV2	TRBJ1-5	CASTKESGGNQPQHF	TGTGCCAGCACGAAGGAGTCAGGGGGCAATCAGCCCCAGCATTTT
NA	many	TRBV29-1	TRBJ2-2	CSVRQIAGGELFF	TGCAGCGTCCGACAGATTGCGGGCGGGGAGCTGTTTTTT
NA	many	TRBV7-9	TRBJ1-5	CASSSDRLDQHF	TGTGCCAGCAGCTCCGACAGGTTGGACCAGCATTTT
NA	NA	TRBV6-5	TRBJ2-1	CASSYSESGSYNEQFF	TGTGCCAGCAGTTACTCAGAGTCGGGCAGCTACAATGAGCAGTTCTTC
TRBD2	many	TRBV28	TRBJ2-7	CASSPRGTSDSYEQYF	TGTGCCAGCAGTCCGCGCGGGACTAGCGACTCCTACGAGCAGTACTTC
TRBD2	many	TRBV2	TRBJ2-2	CASSRTSGGTGELFF	TGTGCCAGCAGTAGGACTAGCGGGGGGACCGGGGAGCTGTTTTTT
NA	many	TRBV12-3/TRBV12-4	TRBJ1-2	CASTSRDRYGGYTF	TGTGCCAGCACCTCTAGGGACCGGTACGGGGGCTACACCTTC
NA	many	TRBV2	TRBJ1-6	CASTEVDNSPLHF	TGTGCCAGTACAGAGGTCGATAATTCACCCCTCCACTTT
NA	many	TRBV5-1	TRBJ1-3	CASSTEPGGAGNTIYF	TGCGCCAGCAGCACAGAACCGGGAGGAGCTGGAAACACCATATATTTT
NA	NA	TRBV6-1	TRBJ2-7	CASSRVSSLSEQYF	TGTGCCAGCAGCCGAGTCTCTTCTCTAAGCGAGCAGTACTTC
TRBD2	many	TRBV7-6	TRBJ2-3	CASSSGASTDTQYF	TGTGCCAGCAGCAGCGGGGCTAGCACAGATACGCAGTATTTT
NA	many	TRBV20-1	TRBJ2-3	CSALQGHLQMDTQYF	TGCAGTGCTCTGCAGGGACATCTCCAGATGGATACGCAGTATTTT
TRBD2	many	TRBV5-1	TRBJ2-7	CASSLSGRGGEQYF	TGCGCCAGCAGCCTTAGCGGGAGAGGCGGCGAGCAGTACTTC
TRBD1	many	TRBV3-1	TRBJ1-1	CASSPTGGNTEAFF	TGTGCCAGCAGCCCCACAGGGGGGAACACTGAAGCTTTCTTT
TRBD1	many	TRBV5-1	TRBJ2-2	CASTTGVVTGELFF	TGCGCCAGTACGACAGGGGTGGTCACCGGGGAGCTGTTTTTT
NA	many	TRBV9	TRBJ1-2	CASSAGRYYGYTF	TGTGCCAGCAGCGCGGGACGGTACTATGGCTACACCTTC
TRBD1	many	TRBV6-5	TRBJ2-4	CASRRTGAMVGDIQYF	TGTGCCAGCCGGAGGACAGGGGCTATGGTCGGGGACATTCAGTACTTC
TRBD1	many	TRBV20-1	TRBJ1-5	CSARQGERMTQHF	TGCAGTGCTAGACAGGGGGAAAGAATGACCCAGCATTTT